This is a list of T cell receptor beta chains from one sample in a study of T cells in Graves' hyperthyroidism and ophthalmopathy. MiXCR, applied by TCRdb to the multiplex PCR reads, yields one record per CDR3 protein. Of around 720,000 distinct CDR3 sequences listed, just over 35% were seen once; the top ten hold around 32%. Material: blood. The receptors stem from a woman between 35 and 50 years old with Graves' hyperthyroidism. CDR3s include the opening cysteine and the closing phenylalanine or tryptophan. A D gene is named only where the DNA matches it firmly. Clone size appears in some rows only: once, few, many, or a class for an expanded clone.

>16|TRBD1|-|TRBV4-1|TRBJ1-6
CASSQEGTVYNSPLHF
TGCGCCAGCAGCCAAGAAGGGACAGTCTATAATTCACCCCTCCACTTT
>17|-|-|TRBV24-1|TRBJ2-7
CATSDSPDGTSSYEQYF
TGTGCCACCAGTGATTCCCCGGACGGTACGAGCTCCTACGAGCAGTACTTC
>13|TRBD1|many|TRBV7-2|TRBJ2-7
CASSLGQSDEQYF
TGTGCCAGCAGCTTGGGACAGTCAGACGAGCAGTACTTC
>13|-|few|TRBV7-2|TRBJ2-3
CASSGQPQDTQYF
TGTGCCAGCAGCGGACAGCCCCAGGATACGCAGTATTTT
>15|-|once|TRBV7-2|TRBJ1-6
CAWSGSGARDSPLHF
TGTGCCTGGAGTGGGAGCGGGGCCAGGGATTCACCCCTCCACTTT
>15|TRBD2|many|TRBV7-9|TRBJ2-7
CASSLAASGGYEQYF
TGTGCCAGCAGCTTAGCGGCTAGCGGGGGATACGAGCAGTACTTC
>15|TRBD2|-|TRBV14|TRBJ2-3
CASSPGLQRTDTQYF
TGTGCCAGCAGCCCGGGACTACAACGCACAGATACGCAGTATTTT
>16|-|few|TRBV7-8|TRBJ2-5
CASSLELDGFGETQYF
TGTGCCAGCAGCTTAGAGCTCGACGGCTTCGGGGAGACCCAGTACTTC
>15|TRBD2|-|TRBV20-1|TRBJ2-1
CSANRAGGPFNEQFF
TGCAGTGCTAACCGAGCGGGAGGGCCCTTCAATGAGCAGTTCTTC
>14|-|few|TRBV20-1|TRBJ2-7
CSARSGAGDDEQYF
TGCAGTGCTAGGTCTGGGGCAGGGGATGACGAGCAGTACTTC
>16|TRBD1|-|TRBV11-2|TRBJ1-4
CASSPSAGTDNEKLFF
TGTGCCAGCAGCCCGTCCGCCGGGACAGATAATGAAAAACTGTTTTTT
>14|TRBD1|many|TRBV20-1|TRBJ1-1
CSARLGTGKAEAFF
TGCAGTGCTAGATTAGGGACAGGGAAGGCTGAAGCTTTCTTT
>15|-|few|TRBV7-9|TRBJ1-3
CASSLAGSHGNTIYF
TGTGCCAGCAGCTTAGCAGGGTCCCATGGAAACACCATATATTTT
>13|TRBD1|-|TRBV11-3|TRBJ1-2
CASSFTGDGGYTF
TGTGCCAGCAGCTTCACAGGGGACGGGGGCTACACCTTC
>15|TRBD1|-|TRBV7-6|TRBJ2-1
CASSPGQGPYNEQFF
TGTGCCAGCAGTCCCGGACAGGGGCCATACAATGAGCAGTTCTTC
>15|-|many|TRBV9|TRBJ1-6
CASSPYSRENSPLHF
TGTGCCAGCAGCCCTTACAGTAGGGAAAATTCACCCCTCCACTTT
>15|-|few|TRBV7-9|TRBJ1-2
CASSHDGKGSYGYTF
TGTGCCAGCAGCCATGACGGCAAGGGGTCCTATGGCTACACCTTC
>14|-|-|TRBV19|TRBJ1-6
CASSIPLYNSPLHF
TGTGCCAGTAGTATCCCGCTCTATAATTCACCCCTCCACTTT
>15|TRBD1|many|TRBV20-1|TRBJ2-5
CSATGQGAFQETQYF
TGCAGTGCTACCGGACAGGGGGCCTTCCAAGAGACCCAGTACTTC
>14|TRBD1|few|TRBV12-3/TRBV12-4|TRBJ1-1
CASRAGTENTEAFF
TGTGCCAGCAGGGCCGGGACAGAGAACACTGAAGCTTTCTTT
>15|TRBD2|many|TRBV19|TRBJ2-5
CASSPKSGAGETQYF
TGTGCCAGTAGCCCCAAGAGCGGGGCCGGGGAGACCCAGTACTTC
>14|-|-|TRBV20-1|TRBJ1-1
CSTDQGPMNTEAFF
TGCAGTACGGACCAGGGACCTATGAACACTGAAGCTTTCTTT
>14|TRBD1|-|TRBV11-2|TRBJ2-7
CASSRDRTAFEQYF
TGTGCCAGCAGCCGGGACAGGACAGCGTTCGAGCAGTACTTC
>15|-|-|TRBV3-1|TRBJ2-6
CASSQGVSGANVLAF
TGTGCCAGCAGCCAAGGGGTCAGTGGGGCCAACGTCCTGGCTTTC
>15|-|-|TRBV3-1|TRBJ1-1
CASSLTGTWGTEAFF
TGTGCCAGCAGCCTGACAGGTACTTGGGGCACTGAAGCTTTCTTT
>16|TRBD1|-|TRBV25-1|TRBJ1-1
CASSPLLGQGSTEAFF
TGTGCCAGCTCACCACTCCTAGGACAGGGAAGCACTGAAGCTTTCTTT
>12|-|many|TRBV29-1|TRBJ2-6
CSVVSGANVLTF
TGCAGCGTTGTATCTGGGGCCAACGTCCTGACTTTC
>13|-|-|TRBV19|TRBJ2-7
CASGTLGGYEQYF
TGTGCCAGTGGTACCCTCGGGGGTTACGAGCAGTACTTC
>14|-|-|TRBV10-3|TRBJ1-2
CASSFLAMNYGYTF
TGTGCCAGCAGTTTCCTCGCGATGAACTATGGCTACACCTTC
>13|TRBD2|many|TRBV12-3/TRBV12-4|TRBJ2-5
CASKGLAGETQYF
TGTGCCAGCAAAGGACTAGCGGGAGAGACCCAGTACTTC
>14|-|many|TRBV20-1|TRBJ2-7
CSARGTLSSYEQYF
TGCAGTGCTAGAGGGACTTTAAGCTCCTACGAGCAGTACTTC
>13|-|once|TRBV7-2|TRBJ2-7
CASSLGGYNEQYF
TGTGCCAGCAGCTTGGGGGGTTACAATGAGCAGTACTTC
>14|TRBD1|-|TRBV2|TRBJ1-3
CASSVDRAGNTIYF
TGTGCCAGCAGCGTCGACAGGGCTGGAAACACCATATATTTT
>13|-|-|TRBV6-1|TRBJ1-2
CASSWTPNYGYTF
TGTGCCAGCAGCTGGACCCCAAACTATGGCTACACCTTC
>16|-|few|TRBV10-2|TRBJ2-2
CASTILYAGHPGELFF
TGCGCCAGCACGATTCTTTATGCAGGGCATCCCGGGGAGCTGTTTTTT